The present TCR beta chain was sequenced within a study of Ad26.COV2.S vaccination and SARS-CoV-2 variants. TCRdb keeps only in-frame clones here, not all; method: immunoSEQ multiplex PCR. The sample has around 380,000 clones, about nine tenths seen once. Specified treatment: roughly 18 received Ad26.COV2.S at low or high dose, single or two shots; five or six received placebo; per-sample allocation not given. On day 63 after the first injection, vaccine and placebo recipients gave samples. The source of this sequence is a person between 18 and 65 years old who received the Ad26.COV2.S COVID-19 vaccine or a placebo. Sequencing used peripheral blood, obtained in a trial of Ad26.COV2.S vaccine versus placebo.

The CDR3 coding sequence is TGTGCCAGCGGCCTCCAAAGCCCGGGGGCGGCTGAAAAACTGTTTTTT. Protein product: CASGLQSPGAAEKLFF. J is TRBJ1-4 and V is TRBV7-2; the D gene is possibly TRBD1 (6 bases). Germline CDR1 and CDR2: SGHTA and FQGNSA. V was pared by 8 bases and J by 7 bases, with 23 bases between. This CDR3 is 16 amino acids long.